This T cell receptor (beta chain) was observed in a study of T-cell memory formation after mild COVID-19. One entry per CDR3 protein, called by TCRdb with MiXCR from the 5' RACE reads. The table shows about 560,000 distinct CDR3 sequences, with about 20% occurring only once. Study-level points and caveats: Clones contracting day 15 to 85 were balanced CD4/CD8; later expanders leaned CD4+. Detection of some responders pre-infection suggested pre-existing cross-reactive memory T cells participated.

A note on this clonotype: What it binds is not known.

The germline V gene has CDR1 SGHVS and CDR2 FNYEAQ. V lost 4 bases and J lost 5; bases outside the gene matches: 14. The CDR3 is made up of 17 amino acids. This sequence originates from an adult woman who had mild COVID-19 (a few samples of this study predate the infection). Cell type and time point are not known. The rearrangement links TRBV7-6 to TRBJ2-7; TRBD1 matches 10 bases. Sequencing was performed on PBMCs or a T cell subset sorted from them (not recorded which). This CDR3 reads CASSSRPGQGTGDEQYF. CDR3 DNA sequence: TGTGCCAGCAGCTCCCGCCCGGGACAGGGGACGGGAGACGAGCAGTACTTC. Full variable domain (missing parts from reference TRBV7-6 and TRBJ2-7): GAGVSQSPRYKVTKRGQDVALRCDPISGHVSLYWYRQALGQGPEFLTYFNYEAQQDKSGLPNDRFSAERPEGSISTLTIQRTEQRDSAMYRCASSSRPGQGTGDEQYFGPGTRLTVT.